The sequence of this T cell receptor beta chain was determined in a study of blood T cell repertoires in COVID-19 (dated by TCRdb to 2020 to 2022). For the study in its entirety: Samples from collaborators originated in the United States, Italy and Spain and spanned both the acute and convalescent phases of COVID-19. The prospective study material was composed of cDNA or gDNA derived from T cells, B-cell-depleted T cells, or PBMCs. Deeply sampled blood TCRbeta repertoires from subjects exposed to, actively infected with, or recovered from COVID-19 were included in the dataset. The repertoires were released in a freely available public database intended as a resource for research on the immune response to SARS-CoV-2. The samples were drawn from two sources: the first 160 participants of the ongoing ImmuneRACE study, and about 1,300 subjects contributed by 6 global collaborators. Nearly every sample came with metadata listing a de-identified subject ID, COVID-19 status, age in years and sex. HLA class I and class II types, where available, came from metadata supplied by the sample provider rather than from assay-based typing.

A second Seattle source provided samples from volunteer blood donors who had recovered from COVID-19. Collaborating institutions collected whole blood in K2EDTA tubes following their own protocols. For TCRbeta analysis, collaborators shipped samples as frozen whole blood, isolated PBMCs, or DNA extracted from either of those sample types. TCRbeta CDR3 regions were amplified from genomic DNA by means of the immunoSEQ Assay, a bias-controlled multiplex PCR. Per the authors' processing: The number of nucleated cells in each sample was estimated by amplification of reference gene primers within the assay. To quantify the absolute abundance of each unique TCRbeta CDR3 rearrangement, sequence reads were collapsed and filtered. For each sample, productive Simpson clonality was calculated by taking the square root of Simpson's diversity index across productive rearrangements. TCRdb retrieved this table from immuneACCESS and kept in-frame rearrangements only. Not all clones are present; in checked studies, unresolved V genes account for under half, and no reason is known for the remainder. Clone size and the V and J calls come from that table; the DNA yielded D and trimming. Within this sample are some 150,000 clones, with approximately 88% of them counted one time only. 3.5% to 4% of the sample is held by the ten biggest clonotypes.

On this clone: Its antigen has not been determined. No base quality values were provided; no much bigger clone lies one nucleotide off.

CDR1 and CDR2, looked up from the germline V gene, are MDHEN and SYDVKM. The V end loses 7 bases and the J end loses 5 bases, and a stretch of 22 bases separates them. The CDR3 has 16 amino acids, counting the end cysteine and phenylalanine. Here the CDR3 DNA is all that survives: 48 bases in frame from base 1. Overall results and qualifications from the work: The quantity of clinical and demographic metadata differed by source and by participant and was supplied without curation.

Recombination connected TRBV28 to TRBJ2-3; the D segment could be TRBD2, given 7 matching bases. Sequencing input: peripheral blood. The receptor's source is a woman aged 60 to 75 who had recovered from COVID-19. The bases read TGTGCCAGCACCAGTAAAACGGGGGGCTTTGGAGATACGCAGTATTTT. Its protein is CASTSKTGGFGDTQYF.